This T cell receptor (beta chain) comes out of a study of early stage breast cancer tumors. Study findings and constraints: Enriched TCRB sequences shared across patients were mostly commonly generated sequences. Compared with adjacent normal breast tissue, tumors showed about 2.3-fold greater T cell density and higher clonality.

The sample holds a few counts of this clone. The target antigen is unknown. Sequencing used immunoSEQ multiplex PCR; TCRdb keeps in-frame clones, though not all of them. This table has some 24,000 clones, about 70% appearing once. V was pared by 1 base and J by 6 bases, with 12 bases of the junction left unmatched. CDR1 is SGHVS and CDR2 is FQNEAQ in the germline V gene. The CDR3 length is 17 residues. V and J are TRBV7-8 and TRBJ2-1; 7 nucleotides match TRBD2. Sequenced input: breast tumor tissue. The sequence came from a person in their sixties or seventies with breast cancer. This CDR3 is CASSLVFGGTVSNEQFF. The CDR3 DNA follows: TGTGCCAGCAGCTTAGTTTTCGGGGGGACCGTTAGCAATGAGCAGTTCTTC.